This T cell receptor (beta chain) was sequenced during a study of T cell repertoires in cytomegalovirus infection. Study-wide background: Shared public TCR beta signatures pointed to both CMV infection and a matching HLA type.

V dropped 4 bases and J dropped 8 bases, with 17 bases sitting between them. From germline, CDR1 is MNHNS and CDR2 SASEGT. There are 14 residues in the CDR3. A note on this clonotype: Antigen unknown.

General observations from the study: Dominating the ex vivo response were HLA-C-restricted CMV-specific TCR beta clonotypes.

TCRdb called the reads again in MiXCR, with one record for every CDR3 protein. Of about 700,000 distinct CDR3 sequences listed, around 32% are singletons. This clonotype was obtained from a human donor in good health (CMV status not recorded). Some clones in this sample may be carry-over from other donors' samples. The V call is TRBV6-1, the J call TRBJ1-2; tentatively, D is TRBD1 (5 bases). The sequences come from cultured PBMCs, collected from culture after CMV antigen stimulation. CDR3 region: CASSGGTWVEGYTF. The CDR3 DNA reads as TGTGCCAGCAGTGGGGGGACCTGGGTTGAGGGCTACACCTTC.